This is a list of T cell receptor beta chains from one sample in a study of blood T cell repertoires in COVID-19. Data came from immunoSEQ multiplex PCR; TCRdb stores just in-frame clones and leaves some out. The profile shows some 90,000 clones, about 88% of them singletons. Sample: peripheral blood. Receptor source: a man between 50 and 59 years old with acute or convalescent COVID-19. Each CDR3 is given with its conserved first and last residue. Fields, in order: D gene, V gene, J gene, clone size, CDR3 protein, CDR3 DNA. A D gene is named only where the DNA matches it firmly. Expanded clones are given a class, and other clones once, few, many or no size at all.

d_gene: .
v_gene: TRBV9
j_gene: TRBJ2-2
abundance: .
CDR3aa: CASSVGRVSSGELFF
CDR3nt: TGTGCCAGCAGCGTAGGCAGGGTTTCGTCCGGGGAGCTGTTTTTT

d_gene: .
v_gene: TRBV10-2
j_gene: TRBJ1-6
abundance: .
CDR3aa: CASSENRLNNSPLHF
CDR3nt: TGCGCCAGCAGTGAGAACAGATTAAATAATTCACCCCTCCACTTT

d_gene: .
v_gene: TRBV14
j_gene: TRBJ1-5
abundance: .
CDR3aa: CASSPGAYQPQHF
CDR3nt: TGTGCCAGCAGCCCAGGGGCATATCAGCCCCAGCATTTT

d_gene: TRBD2
v_gene: TRBV5-1
j_gene: TRBJ2-5
abundance: .
CDR3aa: CASSLGQRGGIETQYF
CDR3nt: TGCGCCAGCAGCTTGGGGCAGCGGGGGGGCATAGAGACCCAGTACTTC

d_gene: .
v_gene: TRBV19
j_gene: TRBJ1-1
abundance: .
CDR3aa: CASISDWEAEAFF
CDR3nt: TGTGCCAGTATATCGGATTGGGAGGCGGAAGCTTTCTTT

d_gene: .
v_gene: TRBV4-1
j_gene: TRBJ1-3
abundance: .
CDR3aa: CASSQWDTSGNTIYF
CDR3nt: TGCGCCAGCAGCCAATGGGACACCTCTGGAAACACCATATATTTT

d_gene: .
v_gene: TRBV27
j_gene: TRBJ1-5
abundance: .
CDR3aa: CASRGRVAQTGQSNQPQHF
CDR3nt: TGTGCCAGCAGGGGCAGAGTGGCCCAAACAGGACAGAGCAATCAGCCCCAGCATTTT

d_gene: TRBD1
v_gene: TRBV5-1
j_gene: TRBJ1-6
abundance: .
CDR3aa: CASSAGQGYNSPLHF
CDR3nt: TGCGCCAGCAGCGCCGGACAGGGCTATAATTCACCCCTCCACTTT

d_gene: .
v_gene: TRBV6-5
j_gene: TRBJ1-4
abundance: .
CDR3aa: CASSYSIRATNEKLFF
CDR3nt: TGTGCCAGCAGTTACTCGATCAGGGCGACAAATGAAAAACTGTTTTTT

d_gene: TRBD2
v_gene: TRBV4-2
j_gene: TRBJ2-1
abundance: few
CDR3aa: CASSQVTGTSGGEQFF
CDR3nt: TGTGCCAGCAGCCAAGTAACCGGGACTAGCGGGGGGGAGCAGTTCTTC

d_gene: TRBD2
v_gene: TRBV19
j_gene: TRBJ2-2
abundance: .
CDR3aa: CASSPRPAGGSGGELFF
CDR3nt: TGTGCCAGTAGTCCTAGACCCGCGGGGGGCTCGGGCGGGGAGCTGTTTTTT

d_gene: .
v_gene: TRBV6-1
j_gene: TRBJ1-5
abundance: once
CDR3aa: CASSEEGSIGNQPQHF
CDR3nt: TGTGCCAGCAGTGAGGAGGGCTCGATAGGCAATCAGCCCCAGCATTTT

d_gene: TRBD1
v_gene: TRBV10-3
j_gene: TRBJ1-2
abundance: .
CDR3aa: CAISSRGTGENYGYTF
CDR3nt: TGTGCCATCAGTTCCAGGGGGACAGGGGAGAACTATGGCTACACCTTC

d_gene: TRBD1
v_gene: TRBV2
j_gene: TRBJ1-6
abundance: few
CDR3aa: CASRRTKGQLLGPPLHF
CDR3nt: TGTGCCAGCAGACGAACTAAGGGACAGCTCCTTGGTCCACCCCTCCACTTT

d_gene: TRBD1
v_gene: TRBV6-4
j_gene: TRBJ1-2
abundance: .
CDR3aa: CASSDGQGDGYTF
CDR3nt: TGTGCCAGCAGTGACGGACAGGGGGACGGCTACACCTTC

d_gene: .
v_gene: TRBV29-1
j_gene: TRBJ2-3
abundance: .
CDR3aa: CSASTGYTDTQYF
CDR3nt: TGCAGCGCAAGCACAGGGTATACAGATACGCAGTATTTT

d_gene: TRBD1
v_gene: TRBV5-1
j_gene: TRBJ1-2
abundance: .
CDR3aa: CASSTSGTDLGYTF
CDR3nt: TGCGCCAGCAGCACATCCGGGACAGATCTTGGCTACACCTTC

d_gene: .
v_gene: TRBV7-9
j_gene: TRBJ1-6
abundance: .
CDR3aa: CASSYSIEASPLHF
CDR3nt: TGTGCCAGCAGCTATTCCATCGAGGCTTCACCCCTCCACTTT

d_gene: TRBD2
v_gene: TRBV7-2
j_gene: TRBJ2-2
abundance: .
CDR3aa: CASNQRGGPSGELFF
CDR3nt: TGTGCCAGCAACCAGCGGGGGGGCCCTTCCGGGGAGCTGTTTTTT

d_gene: .
v_gene: TRBV7-8
j_gene: TRBJ1-2
abundance: .
CDR3aa: CASSLGEKYGYTF
CDR3nt: TGTGCCAGCAGCTTAGGGGAGAAGTATGGCTACACCTTC

d_gene: .
v_gene: TRBV12-3/TRBV12-4
j_gene: TRBJ1-4
abundance: .
CDR3aa: CASSTGSGEKLFF
CDR3nt: TGTGCCAGCAGCACAGGGTCTGGTGAAAAACTGTTTTTT

d_gene: .
v_gene: TRBV12-5
j_gene: TRBJ1-2
abundance: .
CDR3aa: CASGFVTVYGYTF
CDR3nt: TGTGCTAGTGGTTTTGTTACAGTCTATGGCTACACCTTC

d_gene: .
v_gene: TRBV6-1
j_gene: TRBJ1-3
abundance: once
CDR3aa: CASSETGRGPGNTIYF
CDR3nt: TGTGCCAGCAGTGAAACAGGCAGGGGACCTGGAAACACCATATATTTT

d_gene: TRBD1
v_gene: TRBV7-9
j_gene: TRBJ1-2
abundance: .
CDR3aa: CASSLGDRRYGYTF
CDR3nt: TGTGCCAGCAGCTTAGGGGACAGGCGTTATGGCTACACCTTC

d_gene: TRBD1
v_gene: TRBV5-1
j_gene: TRBJ1-2
abundance: .
CDR3aa: CASSLRTGQDGYTF
CDR3nt: TGCGCCAGCAGCTTGAGGACAGGGCAGGACGGCTACACCTTC

d_gene: .
v_gene: TRBV14
j_gene: TRBJ1-2
abundance: .
CDR3aa: CASSQDIGVGYTF
CDR3nt: TGTGCCAGCAGCCAAGATATCGGGGTGGGCTACACCTTC

d_gene: .
v_gene: TRBV5-1
j_gene: TRBJ2-3
abundance: .
CDR3aa: CASRHDSHGADTQYF
CDR3nt: TGCGCCAGCAGGCACGACAGTCATGGGGCAGATACGCAGTATTTT

d_gene: .
v_gene: TRBV6-5
j_gene: TRBJ1-5
abundance: .
CDR3aa: CASLGLYNQPQHF
CDR3nt: TGTGCCAGCTTGGGCCTCTACAATCAGCCCCAGCATTTT

d_gene: .
v_gene: TRBV7-2
j_gene: TRBJ1-1
abundance: .
CDR3aa: CASSLWGRGTEAFF
CDR3nt: TGTGCCAGCAGCTTATGGGGTAGGGGGACTGAAGCTTTCTTT

d_gene: .
v_gene: TRBV6-2/TRBV6-3
j_gene: TRBJ1-2
abundance: .
CDR3aa: CASSYSGSGYGYTF
CDR3nt: TGTGCCAGCAGTTACTCGGGGAGTGGCTATGGCTACACCTTC

d_gene: TRBD1
v_gene: TRBV30
j_gene: TRBJ1-1
abundance: .
CDR3aa: CAWDRGLFTEAFF
CDR3nt: TGTGCCTGGGACAGGGGGCTTTTTACTGAAGCTTTCTTT

d_gene: .
v_gene: TRBV28
j_gene: TRBJ2-3
abundance: .
CDR3aa: CASSLIGDTDTQYF
CDR3nt: TGTGCCAGCAGTTTAATAGGGGACACAGATACGCAGTATTTT

d_gene: TRBD2
v_gene: TRBV29-1
j_gene: TRBJ2-5
abundance: .
CDR3aa: CSVANLAGVETQYF
CDR3nt: TGCAGCGTCGCCAACCTAGCGGGGGTAGAGACCCAGTACTTC

d_gene: .
v_gene: TRBV2
j_gene: TRBJ1-4
abundance: .
CDR3aa: CASSEAGRGGVGEKLFF
CDR3nt: TGTGCCAGCAGTGAAGCGGGCCGGGGAGGAGTGGGTGAAAAACTGTTTTTT

d_gene: TRBD2
v_gene: TRBV6-2/TRBV6-3
j_gene: TRBJ2-2
abundance: .
CDR3aa: CASSYPSAINSGGAGELFF
CDR3nt: TGTGCCAGCAGTTACCCTAGTGCGATTAATAGCGGGGGGGCCGGGGAGCTGTTTTTT

d_gene: .
v_gene: TRBV5-6
j_gene: TRBJ2-7
abundance: .
CDR3aa: CASSTGQGEQYF
CDR3nt: TGTGCCAGCAGCACGGGACAAGGGGAGCAGTACTTC

d_gene: TRBD1
v_gene: TRBV7-6
j_gene: TRBJ1-5
abundance: .
CDR3aa: CASSLNPGGQPQHF
CDR3nt: TGTGCCAGCAGCTTAAACCCAGGGGGCCAGCCCCAGCATTTT

d_gene: .
v_gene: TRBV29-1
j_gene: TRBJ1-2
abundance: .
CDR3aa: CSVVWGRGGYTF
CDR3nt: TGCAGCGTTGTTTGGGGGCGAGGGGGCTACACCTTC

d_gene: .
v_gene: TRBV19
j_gene: TRBJ1-3
abundance: .
CDR3aa: CASSIDLAGRRNTIYF
CDR3nt: TGTGCCAGTAGTATAGATCTGGCAGGGCGTCGAAACACCATATATTTT

d_gene: .
v_gene: TRBV7-2
j_gene: TRBJ1-2
abundance: .
CDR3aa: CASSPPGVRGYTF
CDR3nt: TGTGCCAGCAGTCCCCCAGGGGTTCGGGGCTACACCTTC

d_gene: .
v_gene: TRBV7-9
j_gene: TRBJ1-4
abundance: .
CDR3aa: CASSQRGSSEKLFF
CDR3nt: TGTGCCAGCAGTCAGCGGGGTTCTTCTGAAAAACTGTTTTTT

d_gene: TRBD2
v_gene: TRBV7-2
j_gene: TRBJ2-5
abundance: .
CDR3aa: CASSLNWGGQETQYF
CDR3nt: TGTGCCAGCAGCCTCAACTGGGGGGGGCAAGAGACCCAGTACTTC

d_gene: .
v_gene: TRBV7-9
j_gene: TRBJ1-1
abundance: .
CDR3aa: CASREISNTEAFF
CDR3nt: TGTGCCAGCAGGGAGATTTCGAACACTGAAGCTTTCTTT

d_gene: .
v_gene: TRBV5-4
j_gene: TRBJ1-6
abundance: once
CDR3aa: CASSLGQSYNSPLHF
CDR3nt: TGTGCCAGCAGCTTAGGACAAAGCTATAATTCACCCCTCCACTTT

d_gene: .
v_gene: TRBV2
j_gene: TRBJ2-1
abundance: .
CDR3aa: CASRWERVGLVNEQFF
CDR3nt: TGTGCCAGCAGGTGGGAGCGGGTAGGTTTGGTGAATGAGCAGTTCTTC

d_gene: .
v_gene: TRBV6-5
j_gene: TRBJ2-7
abundance: .
CDR3aa: CASRTGGAYEQYF
CDR3nt: TGTGCCAGTCGAACCGGAGGGGCCTACGAGCAGTACTTC

d_gene: TRBD1
v_gene: TRBV2
j_gene: TRBJ1-6
abundance: .
CDR3aa: CASSPPVGQNSPLHF
CDR3nt: TGTGCCAGCAGCCCCCCCGTGGGACAGAATTCACCCCTCCACTTT

d_gene: TRBD1
v_gene: TRBV30
j_gene: TRBJ2-3
abundance: .
CDR3aa: CAWSPVGTGDTTDTQYF
CDR3nt: TGTGCCTGGAGTCCCGTAGGGACAGGGGACACCACAGATACGCAGTATTTT